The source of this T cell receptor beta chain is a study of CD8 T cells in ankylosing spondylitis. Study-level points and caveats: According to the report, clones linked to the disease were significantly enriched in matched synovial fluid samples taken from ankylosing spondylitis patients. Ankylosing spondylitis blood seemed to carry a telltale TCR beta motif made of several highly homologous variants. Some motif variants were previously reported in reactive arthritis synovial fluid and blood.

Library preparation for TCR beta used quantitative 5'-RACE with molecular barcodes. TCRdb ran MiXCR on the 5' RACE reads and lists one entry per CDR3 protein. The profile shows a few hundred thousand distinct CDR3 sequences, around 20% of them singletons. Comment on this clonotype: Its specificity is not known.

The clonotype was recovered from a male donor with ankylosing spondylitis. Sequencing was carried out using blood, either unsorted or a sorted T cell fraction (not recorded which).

The CDR3 here is CASRGFGLAGADTQYF. In DNA form, the CDR3 reads TGTGCCAGCAGGGGGTTCGGACTAGCGGGAGCAGATACGCAGTATTTT. This chain joins TRBV28 and TRBJ2-3; 13 bases map to TRBD2. The CDR3 loop spans 16 amino acids. With 6 bases clipped from V and 4 bases from J, the junction kept 7 bases outside the gene matches. Germline-derived CDR1 and CDR2 are MDHEN and SYDVKM. The variable domain in full, completed from reference TRBV28 and TRBJ2-3, reads DVKVTQSSRYLVKRTGEKVFLECVQDMDHENMFWYRQDPGLGLRLIYFSYDVKMKEKGDIPEGYSVSREKKERFSLILESASTNQTSMYLCASRGFGLAGADTQYFGPGTRLTVL.